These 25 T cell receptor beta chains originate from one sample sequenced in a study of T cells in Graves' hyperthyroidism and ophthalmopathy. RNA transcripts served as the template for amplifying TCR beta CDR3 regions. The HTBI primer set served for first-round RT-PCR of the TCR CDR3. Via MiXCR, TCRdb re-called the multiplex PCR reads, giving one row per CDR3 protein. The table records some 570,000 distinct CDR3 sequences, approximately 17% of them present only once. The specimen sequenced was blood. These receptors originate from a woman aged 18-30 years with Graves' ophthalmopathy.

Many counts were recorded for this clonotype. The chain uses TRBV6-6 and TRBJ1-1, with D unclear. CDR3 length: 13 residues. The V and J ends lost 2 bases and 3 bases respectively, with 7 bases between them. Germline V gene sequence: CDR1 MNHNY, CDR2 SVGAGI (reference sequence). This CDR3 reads CASSYDLDTEAFF. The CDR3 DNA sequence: TGTGCCAGCAGTTACGACTTAGACACTGAAGCTTTCTTT.

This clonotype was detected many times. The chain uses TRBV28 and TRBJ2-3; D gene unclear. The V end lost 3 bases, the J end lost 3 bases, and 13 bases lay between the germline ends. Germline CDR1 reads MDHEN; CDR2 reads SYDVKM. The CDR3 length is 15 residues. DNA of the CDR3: TGTGCCAGCAGTTTTGTTAGAAGCAGAACAGATACGCAGTATTTT. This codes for CASSFVRSRTDTQYF.

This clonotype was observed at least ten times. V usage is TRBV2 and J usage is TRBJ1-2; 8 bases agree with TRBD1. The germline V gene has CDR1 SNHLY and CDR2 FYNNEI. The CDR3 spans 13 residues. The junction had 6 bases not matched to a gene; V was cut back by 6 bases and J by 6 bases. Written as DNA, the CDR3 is TGTGCCAGCAGGAAGGACAGGGAACATGGCTACACCTTC. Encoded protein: CASRKDREHGYTF.

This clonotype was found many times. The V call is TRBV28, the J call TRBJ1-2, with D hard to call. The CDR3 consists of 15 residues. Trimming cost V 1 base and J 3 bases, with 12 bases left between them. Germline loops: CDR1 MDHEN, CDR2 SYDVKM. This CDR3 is CASSLFRGKDYGYTF. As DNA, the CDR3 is TGTGCCAGCAGTTTATTTAGAGGGAAAGACTATGGCTACACCTTC.

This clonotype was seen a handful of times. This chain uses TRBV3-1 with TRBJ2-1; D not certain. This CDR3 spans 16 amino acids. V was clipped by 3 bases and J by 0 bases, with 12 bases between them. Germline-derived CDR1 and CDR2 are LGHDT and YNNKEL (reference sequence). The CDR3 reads CASSQVTLLSYNEQFF. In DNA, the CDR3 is TGTGCCAGCAGCCAGGTCACCTTACTCTCCTACAATGAGCAGTTCTTC.

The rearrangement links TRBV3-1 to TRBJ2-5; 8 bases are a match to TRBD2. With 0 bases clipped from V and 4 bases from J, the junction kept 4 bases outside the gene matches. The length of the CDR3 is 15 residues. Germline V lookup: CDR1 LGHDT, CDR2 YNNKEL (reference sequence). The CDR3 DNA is TGTGCCAGCAGCCAAGAGATTCGGGGGGGAGAGACCCAGTACTTC. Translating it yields CASSQEIRGGETQYF.

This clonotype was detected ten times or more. The CDR3 DNA sequence: TGTGCCAGCAGCCAAGTGGTGGGCTCGGGTACGCAGTATTTT. Translating gives CASSQVVGSGTQYF. The chain recombines TRBV3-1 with TRBJ2-3, with D uncertain. V dropped 1 base and J dropped 8 bases, with 13 bases sitting between them. Germline-derived CDR1 and CDR2 are LGHDT and YNNKEL (reference sequence). This CDR3 spans 14 amino acids.

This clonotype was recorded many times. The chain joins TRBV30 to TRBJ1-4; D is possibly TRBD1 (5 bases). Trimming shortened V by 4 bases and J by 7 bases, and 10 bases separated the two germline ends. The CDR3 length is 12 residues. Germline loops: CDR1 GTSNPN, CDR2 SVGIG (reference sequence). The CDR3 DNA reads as TGTGCCTGGAATCCTGGGGGTGAAAAACTGTTTTTT. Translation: CAWNPGGEKLFF. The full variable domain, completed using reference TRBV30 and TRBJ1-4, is SQTIHQWPATLVQPVGSPLSLECTVEGTSNPNLYWYRQAAGRGLQLLFYSVGIGQISSEVPQNLSASRPQDRQFILSSKKLLLSDSGFYLCAWNPGGEKLFFGSGTQLSVL.

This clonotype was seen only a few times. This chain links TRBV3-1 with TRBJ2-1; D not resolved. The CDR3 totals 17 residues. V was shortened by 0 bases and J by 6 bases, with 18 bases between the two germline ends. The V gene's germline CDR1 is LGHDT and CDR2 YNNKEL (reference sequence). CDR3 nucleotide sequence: TGTGCCAGCAGCCAAGAATCCCGAGCCGTTCAACTCAATGAGCAGTTCTTC. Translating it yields CASSQESRAVQLNEQFF.

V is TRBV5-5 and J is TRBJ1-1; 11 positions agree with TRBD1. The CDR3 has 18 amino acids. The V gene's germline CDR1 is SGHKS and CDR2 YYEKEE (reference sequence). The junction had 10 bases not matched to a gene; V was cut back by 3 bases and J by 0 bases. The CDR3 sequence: CASSYEPDRGPLNTEAFF. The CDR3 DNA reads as TGTGCCAGCAGCTACGAACCGGACAGGGGGCCACTGAACACTGAAGCTTTCTTT.

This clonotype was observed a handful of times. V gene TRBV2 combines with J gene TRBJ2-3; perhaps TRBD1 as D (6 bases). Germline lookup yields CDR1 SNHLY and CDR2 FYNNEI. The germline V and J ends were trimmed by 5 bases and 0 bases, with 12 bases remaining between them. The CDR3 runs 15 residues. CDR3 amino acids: CASSPTGTSTDTQYF. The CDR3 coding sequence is TGTGCCAGCAGTCCCACCGGGACAAGCACAGATACGCAGTATTTT.

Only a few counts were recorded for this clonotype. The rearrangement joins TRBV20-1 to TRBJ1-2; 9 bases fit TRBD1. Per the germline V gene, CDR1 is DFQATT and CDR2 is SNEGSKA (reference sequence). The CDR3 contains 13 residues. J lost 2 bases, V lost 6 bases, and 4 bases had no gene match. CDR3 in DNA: TGCAGTGCGGTCGGGACAGGGAACTATGGCTACACCTTC. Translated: CSAVGTGNYGYTF.

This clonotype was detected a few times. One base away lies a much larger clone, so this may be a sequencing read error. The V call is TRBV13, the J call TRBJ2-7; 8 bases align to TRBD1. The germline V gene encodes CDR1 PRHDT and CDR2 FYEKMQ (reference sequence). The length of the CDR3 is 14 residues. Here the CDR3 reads CASSQTGASYEQHF. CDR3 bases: TGTGCCAGCAGTCAGACAGGGGCCTCCTACGAGCAGCACTTC.

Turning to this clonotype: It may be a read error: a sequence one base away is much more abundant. CDR3 region: CASSEELTSNQPQHF. The CDR3 DNA is TGTGCCAGCAGTGAGGAACTGACGAGCAATCAGCCCCAGCATTTT. The V call is TRBV6-1, the J call TRBJ1-5; D is undetermined. Per germline, CDR1 MNHNS and CDR2 SASEGT. The CDR3 runs to 15 residues. Deletions cut 3 bases from V and 1 base from J, with 10 bases between.

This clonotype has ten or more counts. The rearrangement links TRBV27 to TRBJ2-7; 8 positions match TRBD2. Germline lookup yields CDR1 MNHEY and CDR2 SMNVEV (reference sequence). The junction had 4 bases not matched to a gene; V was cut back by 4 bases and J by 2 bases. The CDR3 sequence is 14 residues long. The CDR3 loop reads CASSSRLAPYEQYF. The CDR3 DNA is TGTGCCAGCAGTTCACGACTAGCGCCCTACGAGCAGTACTTC.

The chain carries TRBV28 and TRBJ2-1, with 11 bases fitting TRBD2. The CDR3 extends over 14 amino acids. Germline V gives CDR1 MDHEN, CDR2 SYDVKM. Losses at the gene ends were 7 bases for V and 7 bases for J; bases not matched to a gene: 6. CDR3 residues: CASIVAGGPNEQFF. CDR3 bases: TGTGCCAGCATAGTAGCGGGGGGGCCAAATGAGCAGTTCTTC.

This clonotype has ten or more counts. The CDR3 sequence is CASSQPRGQNTEAFF. CDR3 coding DNA: TGTGCCAGCAGCCAACCAAGGGGCCAGAACACTGAAGCTTTCTTT. The V gene is TRBV7-2, the J gene TRBJ1-1; a possible D gene is TRBD1 (5 bases). Germline V CDR1 and CDR2: SGHTA, FQGNSA. The CDR3 consists of 15 residues. Trimming took 5 bases from V and 1 from J, leaving 14 bases between them.

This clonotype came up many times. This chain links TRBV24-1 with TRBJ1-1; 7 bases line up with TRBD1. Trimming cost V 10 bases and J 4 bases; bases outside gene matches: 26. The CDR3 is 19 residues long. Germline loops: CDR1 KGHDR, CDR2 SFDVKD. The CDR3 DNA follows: TGTGCCACTCCTTTGGCTCTCCACGACAGGGAAATAGAGAGCACTGAAGCTTTCTTT. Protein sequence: CATPLALHDREIESTEAFF.

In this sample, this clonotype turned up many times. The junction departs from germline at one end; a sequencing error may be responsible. Here the CDR3 DNA reads TGTGCCAGCAGTTTATTGACAGGGGGGGCGAAAACCGGGGAGCTGTTTTTT. Residues: CASSLLTGGAKTGELFF. The J gene is TRBJ2-2, the V gene TRBV28, with 9 bases identical to TRBD1. The CDR3 is 17 residues long. The germline V gene has CDR1 MDHEN and CDR2 SYDVKM.

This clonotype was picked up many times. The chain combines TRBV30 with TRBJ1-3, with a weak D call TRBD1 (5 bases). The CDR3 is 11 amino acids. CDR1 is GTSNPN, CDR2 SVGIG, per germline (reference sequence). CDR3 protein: CAEAAGYTIYF. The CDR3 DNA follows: TGTGCGGAGGCTGCAGGGTACACCATATATTTT.

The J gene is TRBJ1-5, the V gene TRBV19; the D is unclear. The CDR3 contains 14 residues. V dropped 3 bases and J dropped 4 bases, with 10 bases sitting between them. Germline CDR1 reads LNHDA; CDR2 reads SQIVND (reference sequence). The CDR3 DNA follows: TGTGCCAGTAGTATGGGTCAGACTAATCAGCCCCAGCATTTT. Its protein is CASSMGQTNQPQHF.

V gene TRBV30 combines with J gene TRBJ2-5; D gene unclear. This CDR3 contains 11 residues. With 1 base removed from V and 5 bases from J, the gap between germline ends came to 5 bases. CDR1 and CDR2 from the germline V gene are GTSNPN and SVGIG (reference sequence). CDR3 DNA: TGTGCCTGGAGTGGGGCGGAGACCCAGTACTTC. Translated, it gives CAWSGAETQYF.

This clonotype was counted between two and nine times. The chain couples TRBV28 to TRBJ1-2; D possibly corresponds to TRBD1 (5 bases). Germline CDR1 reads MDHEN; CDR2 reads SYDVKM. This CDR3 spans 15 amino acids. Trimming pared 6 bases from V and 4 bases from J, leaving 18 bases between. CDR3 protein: CASRSGTDVGYGYTF. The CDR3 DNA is TGTGCCAGCAGGTCCGGGACGGACGTCGGCTATGGCTACACCTTC.

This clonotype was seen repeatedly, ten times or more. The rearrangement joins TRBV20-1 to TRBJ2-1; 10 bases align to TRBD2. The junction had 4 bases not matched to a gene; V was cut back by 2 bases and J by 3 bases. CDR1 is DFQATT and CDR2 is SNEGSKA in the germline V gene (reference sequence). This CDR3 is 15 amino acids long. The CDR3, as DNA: TGCAGTGCTAGAAGAACTAGCGGGATCTACAATGAGCAGTTCTTC. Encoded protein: CSARRTSGIYNEQFF.

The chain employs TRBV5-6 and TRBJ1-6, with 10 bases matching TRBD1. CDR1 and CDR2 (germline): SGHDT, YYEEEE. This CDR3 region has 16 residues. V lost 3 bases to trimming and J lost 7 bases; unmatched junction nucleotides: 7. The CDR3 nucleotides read TGTGCCAGCAGCTCCGACAGGGGGCAGGGGAATTCACCCCTCCACTTT. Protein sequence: CASSSDRGQGNSPLHF.